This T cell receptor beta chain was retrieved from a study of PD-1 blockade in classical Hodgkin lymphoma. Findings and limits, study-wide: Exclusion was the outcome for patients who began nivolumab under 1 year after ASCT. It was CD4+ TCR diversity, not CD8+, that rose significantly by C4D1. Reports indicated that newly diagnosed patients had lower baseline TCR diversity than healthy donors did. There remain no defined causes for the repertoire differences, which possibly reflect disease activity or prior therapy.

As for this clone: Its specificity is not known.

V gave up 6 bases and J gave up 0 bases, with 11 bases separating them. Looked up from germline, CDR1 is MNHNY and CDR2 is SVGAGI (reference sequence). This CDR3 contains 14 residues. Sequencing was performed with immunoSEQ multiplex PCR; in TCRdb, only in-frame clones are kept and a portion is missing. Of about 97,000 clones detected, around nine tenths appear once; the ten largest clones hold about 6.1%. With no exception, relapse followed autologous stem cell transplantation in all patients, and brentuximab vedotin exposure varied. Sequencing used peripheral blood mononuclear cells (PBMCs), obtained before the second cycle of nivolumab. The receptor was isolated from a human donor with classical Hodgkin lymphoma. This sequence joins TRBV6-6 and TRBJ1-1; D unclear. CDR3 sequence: CASRKSFMNTEAFF. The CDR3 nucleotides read TGTGCCAGCAGAAAGAGCTTCATGAACACTGAAGCTTTCTTT.